This T cell receptor beta chain was documented in a study of blood T cell repertoires in COVID-19 (dated by TCRdb to the early 2020s). About the study as a whole: The collaborator samples originated in the United States, Italy and Spain and spanned the acute and convalescent phases of COVID-19. The material from the prospective study consisted of cDNA or gDNA derived from T cells, B-cell-depleted T cells, or PBMCs. HLA class I and class II types, where available, came from metadata supplied by the sample provider rather than from assay-based typing. The sample metadata nearly always contained a de-identified subject ID, COVID-19 status, age in years and sex. The samples were drawn from the first 160 participants of the ongoing ImmuneRACE study and from 1,254 subjects provided by 6 global collaborators. The dataset comprised deeply sampled blood TCRbeta repertoires from subjects exposed to, actively infected with, or recovered from COVID-19. The repertoires were made available in a free public database intended to serve as a resource for research on the immune response to SARS-CoV-2. Broader findings and caveats from the paper: Clinical and demographic metadata were provided uncurated, with the amount varying by source and participant.

Turning to this clone: It has no known antigen specificity. No much larger clone exists at a distance of one base, and base qualities are not known.

Each collaborating institution followed its own protocols to collect whole blood in K2EDTA tubes. Collaborator samples were shipped for TCRbeta analysis as frozen whole blood, isolated PBMCs, or DNA extracted from either sample type. TCRbeta CDR3 regions were amplified from genomic DNA using the immunoSEQ Assay, a bias-controlled multiplex PCR. The authors' pipeline ran thus. The number of nucleated cells in each sample was estimated by amplification of reference gene primers within the assay. To quantify the absolute abundance of each unique TCRbeta CDR3 rearrangement, sequence reads were collapsed and filtered. Productive Simpson clonality was computed per sample as the square root of Simpson's diversity index over productive rearrangements. As stored in TCRdb, this immuneACCESS dataset retains in-frame rearrangements with V and J assigned. A fraction of the clones does not appear; measured against another copy, unresolved V genes explain less than half of the discrepancy, and the remainder lacks a known reason. That table furnishes V, J and clone size, whereas the DNA furnished D and trimming. The sample data list about 110,000 clones, and more than 80% of these were observed just once. The top ten clonotypes cover roughly 4.6% of the sample.

The TCR comes from a man between 40 and 49 years old with active or convalescent COVID-19. Sequenced material: peripheral blood.

The CDR3 corresponds to CASSQTGRGTIYF. The DNA sequence follows: TGTGCCAGCAGCCAAACGGGGCGGGGCACCATATATTTT. The rearrangement combines TRBV3-1 (or the pseudogene TRBV3-2) with TRBJ1-3, and perhaps TRBD1 as D gene, on 5 matching bases. CDR1 and CDR2 are read off the germline V gene (reference sequence) as LGHDT and YNNKEL. A distance of 11 bases separates the germline ends of V and J, which lose 2 bases and 9 bases respectively. The CDR3 covers 13 residues, taking in both the cysteine and the phenylalanine. Of the read, only the CDR3 DNA is kept; its 39 bases are in frame from base 1.